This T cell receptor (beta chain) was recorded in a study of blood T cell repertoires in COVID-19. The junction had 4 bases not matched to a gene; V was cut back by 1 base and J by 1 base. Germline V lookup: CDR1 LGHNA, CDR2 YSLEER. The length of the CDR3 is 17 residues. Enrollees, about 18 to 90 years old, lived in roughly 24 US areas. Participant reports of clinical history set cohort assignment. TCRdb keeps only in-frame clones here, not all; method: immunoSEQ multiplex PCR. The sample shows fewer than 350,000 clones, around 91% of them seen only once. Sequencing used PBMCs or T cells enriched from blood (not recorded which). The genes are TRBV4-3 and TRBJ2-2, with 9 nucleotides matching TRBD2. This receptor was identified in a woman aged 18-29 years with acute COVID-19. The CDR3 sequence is CASSQGASGVNTGELFF. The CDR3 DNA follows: TGCGCCAGCAGCCAAGGGGCTAGCGGGGTGAACACCGGGGAGCTGTTTTTT.